This T cell receptor (beta chain) derives from a study of T-cell memory formation after mild COVID-19. Findings and limits, study-wide: Day 15 to 85 contracting clones showed balanced CD4/CD8; day 15 to 37 expanders favored CD4+. Cross-reactive memory seemingly joined, as some responding clones were found in pre-infection memory. The main location of contracting CD4+ clones was CM and EM, and that of contracting CD8+ clones was EMRA.

This clonotype has a handful of counts. Its antigen is not known. A 5'RACE reaction primed in the constant segment made cDNA libraries of TCR alpha and TCR beta, and these carried sample barcodes and UMIs. TCRdb fed the 5' RACE reads into MiXCR, producing one record per CDR3 protein. This sample has about 15,000 distinct CDR3 sequences, with about 21% found just once. The CDR3 is 13 residues long. V trimming: 6 bases; J trimming: 13 bases; junction bases outside the gene matches: 9. Input material: PBMCs or a T cell subset sorted from them (not recorded which). This chain connects TRBV12-3 or TRBV12-4 to TRBJ2-1; 10 nucleotides line up with TRBD2. This sequence was found in a man between 18 and 29 years old who had mild COVID-19 (a few samples of this study predate the infection). Cell type and time point are not known. The CDR3 coding sequence is TGTGCCAGCAGGCTGAATAGCGGGGGGCAACAGTTCTTC. This gives the protein CASRLNSGGQQFF.